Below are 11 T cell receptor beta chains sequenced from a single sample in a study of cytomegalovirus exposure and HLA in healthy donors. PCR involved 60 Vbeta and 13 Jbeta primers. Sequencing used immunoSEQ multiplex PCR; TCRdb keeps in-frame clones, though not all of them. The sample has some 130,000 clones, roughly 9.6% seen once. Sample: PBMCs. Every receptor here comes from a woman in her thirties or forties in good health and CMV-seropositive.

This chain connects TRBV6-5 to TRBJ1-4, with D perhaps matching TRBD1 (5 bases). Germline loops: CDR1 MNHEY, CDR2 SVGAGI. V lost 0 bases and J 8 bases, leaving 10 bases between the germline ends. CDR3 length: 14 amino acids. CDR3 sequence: CASSYSGAGEKLFF. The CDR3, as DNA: TGTGCCAGCAGTTACTCAGGGGCAGGAGAAAAACTGTTTTTT.

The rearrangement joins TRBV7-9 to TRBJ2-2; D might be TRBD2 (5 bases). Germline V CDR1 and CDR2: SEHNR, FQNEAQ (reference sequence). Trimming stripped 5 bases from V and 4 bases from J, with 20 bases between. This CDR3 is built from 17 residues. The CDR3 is CASSAPVGSRGTGELFF. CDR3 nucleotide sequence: TGTGCCAGCAGCGCCCCGGTCGGTTCCCGGGGCACCGGGGAGCTGTTTTTT.

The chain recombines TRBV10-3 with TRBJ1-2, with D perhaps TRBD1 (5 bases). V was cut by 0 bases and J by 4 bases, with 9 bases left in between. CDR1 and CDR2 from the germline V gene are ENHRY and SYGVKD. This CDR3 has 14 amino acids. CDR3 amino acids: CAISESGLPYGYTF. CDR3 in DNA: TGTGCCATCAGTGAGTCGGGGCTGCCCTATGGCTACACCTTC.

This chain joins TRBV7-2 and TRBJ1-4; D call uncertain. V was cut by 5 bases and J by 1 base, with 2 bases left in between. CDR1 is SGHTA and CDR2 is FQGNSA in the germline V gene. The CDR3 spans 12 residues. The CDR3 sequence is CASSQTNEKLFF. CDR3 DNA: TGTGCCAGCAGCCAAACTAATGAAAAACTGTTTTTT.

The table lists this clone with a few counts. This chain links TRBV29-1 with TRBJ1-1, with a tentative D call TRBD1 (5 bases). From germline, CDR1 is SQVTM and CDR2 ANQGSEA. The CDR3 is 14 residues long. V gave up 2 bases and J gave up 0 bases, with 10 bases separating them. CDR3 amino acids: CSVEKGPLNTEAFF. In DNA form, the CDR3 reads TGCAGCGTTGAAAAGGGGCCTTTGAACACTGAAGCTTTCTTT.

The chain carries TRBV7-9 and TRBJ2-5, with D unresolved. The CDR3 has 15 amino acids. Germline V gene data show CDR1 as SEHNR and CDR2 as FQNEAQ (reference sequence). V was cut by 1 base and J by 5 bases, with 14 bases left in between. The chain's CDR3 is CASSLVFQKWETQYF. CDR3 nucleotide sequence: TGTGCCAGCAGCTTAGTTTTCCAGAAGTGGGAGACCCAGTACTTC.

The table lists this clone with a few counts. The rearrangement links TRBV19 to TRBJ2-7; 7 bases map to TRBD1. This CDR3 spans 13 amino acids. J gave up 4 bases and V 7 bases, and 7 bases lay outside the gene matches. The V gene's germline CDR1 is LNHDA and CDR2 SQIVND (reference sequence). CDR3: CASNAGGAYEQYF. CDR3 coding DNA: TGTGCCAGTAATGCAGGGGGTGCTTACGAGCAGTACTTC.

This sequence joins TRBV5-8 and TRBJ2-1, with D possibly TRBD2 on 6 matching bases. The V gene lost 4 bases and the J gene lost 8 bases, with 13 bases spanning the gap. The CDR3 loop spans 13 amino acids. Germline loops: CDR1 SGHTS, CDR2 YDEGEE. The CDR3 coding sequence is TGTGCCAGCAGCGGGCGGGGCAGGGATGAGCAGTTCTTC. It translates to CASSGRGRDEQFF.

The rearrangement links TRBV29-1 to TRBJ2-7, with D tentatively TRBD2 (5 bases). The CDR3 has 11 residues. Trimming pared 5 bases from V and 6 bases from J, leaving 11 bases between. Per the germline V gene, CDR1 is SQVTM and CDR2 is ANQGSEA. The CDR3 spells CSVLGMGEQYF. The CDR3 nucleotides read TGCAGCGTTCTCGGGATGGGCGAGCAGTACTTC.

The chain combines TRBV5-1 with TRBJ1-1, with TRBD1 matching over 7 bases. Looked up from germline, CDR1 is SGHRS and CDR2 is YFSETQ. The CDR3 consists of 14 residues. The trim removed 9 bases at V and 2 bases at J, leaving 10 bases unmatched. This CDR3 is CATTTGTVNTEAFF. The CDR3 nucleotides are TGCGCCACGACGACCGGGACAGTCAACACTGAAGCTTTCTTT.

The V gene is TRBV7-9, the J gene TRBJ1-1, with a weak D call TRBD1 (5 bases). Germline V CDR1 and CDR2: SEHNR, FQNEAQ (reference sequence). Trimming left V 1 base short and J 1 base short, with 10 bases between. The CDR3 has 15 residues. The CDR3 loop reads CASSLERQTNTEAFF. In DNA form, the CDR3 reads TGTGCCAGCAGCTTAGAAAGACAGACGAACACTGAAGCTTTCTTT.